This T cell receptor beta chain stems from a study of shared clonotypes between healthy human individuals. Whole-study context: Three plates were used per donor for CD4 naive, three for CD4 memory, two for CD8 naive and one for CD8 memory.

Using immunoSEQ multiplex PCR, the repertoire was profiled, and TCRdb retains in-frame clones only, with some absent. The sample shows 2.5 million or so clones, just over 90% of them seen only once. V shed 0 bases and J shed 8 bases, with 14 bases lying between them. CDR1 is SGHNT and CDR2 is YYREEE in the germline V gene (reference sequence). The CDR3 is 15 residues long. The sequenced material came from naive CD4+ T cells sorted from blood. Stated subset: CD45RA+ positively selected. The receptor was isolated from a man aged 18 to 35 in good health. The genes are TRBV5-4 and TRBJ1-4; D gene ambiguous. The CDR3 loop reads CASSLAGVVGEKLFF. The CDR3 DNA sequence: TGTGCCAGCAGCTTGGCGGGAGTAGTAGGGGAAAAACTGTTTTTT.